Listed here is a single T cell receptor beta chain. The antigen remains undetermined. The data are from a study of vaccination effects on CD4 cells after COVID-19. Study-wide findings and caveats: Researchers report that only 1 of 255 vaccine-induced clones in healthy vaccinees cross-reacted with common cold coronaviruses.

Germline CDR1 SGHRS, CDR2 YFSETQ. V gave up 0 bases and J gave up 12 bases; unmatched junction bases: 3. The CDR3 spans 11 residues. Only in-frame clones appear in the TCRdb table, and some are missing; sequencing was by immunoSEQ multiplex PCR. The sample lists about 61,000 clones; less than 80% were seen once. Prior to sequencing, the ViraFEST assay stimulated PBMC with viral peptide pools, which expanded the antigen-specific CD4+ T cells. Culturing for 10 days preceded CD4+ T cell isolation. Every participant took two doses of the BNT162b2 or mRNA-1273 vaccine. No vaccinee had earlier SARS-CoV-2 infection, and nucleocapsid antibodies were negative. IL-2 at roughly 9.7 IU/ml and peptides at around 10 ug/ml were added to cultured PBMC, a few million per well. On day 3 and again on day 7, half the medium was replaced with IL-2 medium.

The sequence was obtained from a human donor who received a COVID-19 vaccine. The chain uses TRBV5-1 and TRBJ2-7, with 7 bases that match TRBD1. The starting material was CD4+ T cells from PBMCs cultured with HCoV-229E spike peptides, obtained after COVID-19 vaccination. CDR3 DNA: TGCGCCAGCAGCTTGGACAGGGGAAGGTACGTC. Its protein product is CASSLDRGRYV.